This TCR beta chain was observed in a study of blood T cell repertoires in COVID-19. Across the whole study: COVID-19 samples from acute and convalescent phases originated in the United States, Italy and Spain. From T cells, B-cell-depleted T cells, or PBMCs came the material, which was cDNA or gDNA.

Per the original methods: Reference gene primer amplification yielded estimated nucleated cell counts. Data came from immunoSEQ multiplex PCR; TCRdb stores just in-frame clones and leaves some out. The DNA gave D and trimming, while V, J and clone size come from that table. The sample shows 150,000 or so clones, more than 65% of them seen only once. Sequences were obtained from peripheral blood. The receptor was isolated from a woman in her sixties with acute or convalescent COVID-19.

CDR3 sequence: CASSFGTSTYEQYF. CDR3 bases: TGTGCCAGCAGTTTCGGGACTAGCACCTACGAGCAGTACTTC. This chain links TRBV27 with TRBJ2-7; 9 nucleotides align to TRBD2. The CDR3 contains 14 residues. V was clipped by 3 bases and J by 2 bases; unmatched bases: 2. Germline V gene sequence: CDR1 MNHEY, CDR2 SMNVEV (reference sequence).